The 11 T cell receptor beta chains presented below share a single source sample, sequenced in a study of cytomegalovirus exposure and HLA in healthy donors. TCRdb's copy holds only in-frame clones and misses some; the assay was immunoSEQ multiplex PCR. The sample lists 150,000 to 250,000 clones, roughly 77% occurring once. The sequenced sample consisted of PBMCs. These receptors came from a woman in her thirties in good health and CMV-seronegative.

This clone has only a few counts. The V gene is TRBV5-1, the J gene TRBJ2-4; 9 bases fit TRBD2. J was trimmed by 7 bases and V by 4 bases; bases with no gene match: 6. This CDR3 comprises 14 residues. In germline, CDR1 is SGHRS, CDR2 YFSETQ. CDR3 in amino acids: CASSVAGEGNIQYF. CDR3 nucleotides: TGCGCCAGCAGCGTAGCGGGAGAGGGTAACATTCAGTACTTC.

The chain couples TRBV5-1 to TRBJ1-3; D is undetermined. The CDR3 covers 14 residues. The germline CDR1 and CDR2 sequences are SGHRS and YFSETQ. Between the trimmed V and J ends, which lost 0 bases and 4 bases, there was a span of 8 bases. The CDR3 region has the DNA TGCGCCAGCAGCTTGGACGGGGAGGGAAACACCATATATTTT. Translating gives CASSLDGEGNTIYF.

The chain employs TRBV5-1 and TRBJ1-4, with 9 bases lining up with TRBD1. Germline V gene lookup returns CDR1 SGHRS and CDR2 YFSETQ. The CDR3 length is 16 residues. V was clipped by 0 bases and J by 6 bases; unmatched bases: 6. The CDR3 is CASSLVGGTGYEKLFF. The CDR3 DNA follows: TGCGCCAGCAGCTTGGTTGGCGGGACAGGGTATGAAAAACTGTTTTTT.

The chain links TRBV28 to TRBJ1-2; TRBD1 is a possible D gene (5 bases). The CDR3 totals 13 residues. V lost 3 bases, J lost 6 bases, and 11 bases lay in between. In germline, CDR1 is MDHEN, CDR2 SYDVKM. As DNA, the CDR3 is TGTGCCAGCAGTTTGGTGGCAGGGAATGGCTACACCTTC. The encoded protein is CASSLVAGNGYTF.

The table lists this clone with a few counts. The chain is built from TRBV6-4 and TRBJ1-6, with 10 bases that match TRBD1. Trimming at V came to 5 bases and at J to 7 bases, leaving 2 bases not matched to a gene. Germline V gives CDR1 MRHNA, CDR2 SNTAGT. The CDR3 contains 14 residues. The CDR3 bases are TGTGCCAGCAGTACGACAGGGGGCAATTCACCCCTCCACTTT. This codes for CASSTTGGNSPLHF.

CDR3 nucleotide sequence: TGTGCCTGGAGTAAAACGGGACTACGGAACTACACCTTC. It specifies CAWSKTGLRNYTF. The rearrangement links TRBV30 to TRBJ1-2; TRBD1 is a possible D gene (5 bases). V lost 2 bases to trimming and J lost 10 bases, with 17 bases between them. The germline V gene encodes CDR1 GTSNPN and CDR2 SVGIG (reference sequence). The CDR3 has 13 amino acids.

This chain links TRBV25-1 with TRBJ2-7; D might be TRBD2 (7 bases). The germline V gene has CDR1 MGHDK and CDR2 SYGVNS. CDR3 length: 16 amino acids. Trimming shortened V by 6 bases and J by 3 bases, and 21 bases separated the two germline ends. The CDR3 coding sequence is TGTGCCAGCAGCCGGAGGGGGGGGCGAGGTGGCTACGAGCAGTACTTC. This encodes CASSRRGGRGGYEQYF.

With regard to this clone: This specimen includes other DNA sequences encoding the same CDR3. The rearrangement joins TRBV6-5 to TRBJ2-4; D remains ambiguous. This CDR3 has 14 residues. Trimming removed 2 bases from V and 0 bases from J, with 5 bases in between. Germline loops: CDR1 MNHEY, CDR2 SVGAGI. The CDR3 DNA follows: TGTGCCAGCAGTTACAGCCTAGCCAAAAACATTCAGTACTTC. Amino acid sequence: CASSYSLAKNIQYF.

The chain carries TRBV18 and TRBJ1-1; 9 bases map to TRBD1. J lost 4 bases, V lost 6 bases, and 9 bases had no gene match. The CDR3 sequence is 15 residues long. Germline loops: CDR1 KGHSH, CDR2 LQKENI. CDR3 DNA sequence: TGTGCCAGCTCCCGACGGCAGGACAGGGGCACTGAAGCTTTCTTT. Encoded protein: CASSRRQDRGTEAFF.

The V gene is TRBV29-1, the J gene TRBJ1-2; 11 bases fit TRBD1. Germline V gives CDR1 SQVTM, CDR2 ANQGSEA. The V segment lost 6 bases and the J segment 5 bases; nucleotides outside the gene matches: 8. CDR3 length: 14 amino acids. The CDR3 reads CSVDGTGGGYGYTF. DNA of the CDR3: TGCAGCGTGGACGGGACAGGGGGAGGATATGGCTACACCTTC.

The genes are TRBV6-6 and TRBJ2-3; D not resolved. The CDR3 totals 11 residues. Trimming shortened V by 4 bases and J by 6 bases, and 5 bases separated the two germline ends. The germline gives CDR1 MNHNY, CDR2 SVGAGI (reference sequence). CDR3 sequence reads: CASSWRDTQYF. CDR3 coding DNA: TGTGCCAGCAGTTGGCGGGATACGCAGTATTTT.